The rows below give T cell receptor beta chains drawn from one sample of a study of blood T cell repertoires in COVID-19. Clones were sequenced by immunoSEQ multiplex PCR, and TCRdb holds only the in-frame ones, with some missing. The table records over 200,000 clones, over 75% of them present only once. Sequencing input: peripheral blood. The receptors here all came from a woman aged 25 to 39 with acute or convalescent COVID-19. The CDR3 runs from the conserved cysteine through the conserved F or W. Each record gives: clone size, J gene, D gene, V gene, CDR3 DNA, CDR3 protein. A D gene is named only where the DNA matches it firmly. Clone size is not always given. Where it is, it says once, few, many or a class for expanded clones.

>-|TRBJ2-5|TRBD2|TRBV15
TGTGCCACCAGCAGAGATCGTCTAGCGGGCATCCAAGAGACCCAGTACTTC
CATSRDRLAGIQETQYF
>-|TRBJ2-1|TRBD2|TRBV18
TGTGCCAGCTCACTGGGACTAGCGCGATACAATGAGCAGTTCTTC
CASSLGLARYNEQFF
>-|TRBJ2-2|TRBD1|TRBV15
TGTGCCACCAGCAAAGATCTAGGGCAGGGGGCGAGGACCGGGGAGCTGTTTTTT
CATSKDLGQGARTGELFF
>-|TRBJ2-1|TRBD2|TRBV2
TGTGCCAGCAGGGCTAGGACTAGCGGGTATAGGGAGCAGTTCTTC
CASRARTSGYREQFF
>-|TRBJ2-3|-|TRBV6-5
TGTGCCAGCACCAGAAAACCCGTGTTAACAGATACGCAGTATTTT
CASTRKPVLTDTQYF
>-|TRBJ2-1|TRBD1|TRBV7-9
TGTGCCAGCAGCTCACTGACAGGGGGGCGATACAATGAGCAGTTCTTC
CASSSLTGGRYNEQFF
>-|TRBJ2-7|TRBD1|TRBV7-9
TGTGCCAGCGCGCCTTCTACAGGGGGCTCCTACGAGCAGTACTTC
CASAPSTGGSYEQYF
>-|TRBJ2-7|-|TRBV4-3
TGCGCCAGCAGCCCACCGGGACACCTCTACGAGCAGTACTTC
CASSPPGHLYEQYF
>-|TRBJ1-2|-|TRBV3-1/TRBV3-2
TGTGCCAGCAGCCAAGGCCCCGACTCGGCAGCTAACTATGGCTACACCTTC
CASSQGPDSAANYGYTF
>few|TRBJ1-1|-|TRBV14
TGTGCCAGCAGCCAAGATTTATCTTCTGAAGCTTTCTTT
CASSQDLSSEAFF
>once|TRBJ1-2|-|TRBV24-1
TGTGCCACCAGTGATTTCGGACACCACTACACCTTC
CATSDFGHHYTF
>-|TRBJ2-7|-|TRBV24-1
TGTGCCACCAGTGATACGGGACTCTCCTACGAGCAGTACTTC
CATSDTGLSYEQYF
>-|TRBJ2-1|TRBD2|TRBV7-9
TGTGCCAGCAGGGGACTAGCGGGAGTCCATGAGCAGTTCTTC
CASRGLAGVHEQFF
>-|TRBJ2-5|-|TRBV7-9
TGTGCCAGCAGCCGAGGCGCACGTGAGACCCAGTACTTC
CASSRGARETQYF
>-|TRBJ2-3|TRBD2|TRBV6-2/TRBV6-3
TGTGCCAGCAGTTACGGCATCCCGGGACTAGCGGGGTTAACTAGCACAGATACGCAGTATTTT
CASSYGIPGLAGLTSTDTQYF
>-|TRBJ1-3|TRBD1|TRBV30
TGTGCCTGGTCCAGGGGGCCTGGAAACACCATATATTTT
CAWSRGPGNTIYF
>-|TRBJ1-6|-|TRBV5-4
TGTGCCAGCAGCTTGGGTGAGGGTGGGTCACCCCTCCACTTT
CASSLGEGGSPLHF
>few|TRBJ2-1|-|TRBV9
TGTGCCAGCAGCGTCTCAGGGGTATCCTACAATGAGCAGTTCTTC
CASSVSGVSYNEQFF
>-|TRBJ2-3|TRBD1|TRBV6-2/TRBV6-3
TGTGCCAGCAGTTACTTTTGGACAGGGGGGGCAGATACGCAGTATTTT
CASSYFWTGGADTQYF
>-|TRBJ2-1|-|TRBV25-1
TGTGCCAGCAGTGTGGCTAGCGTCTACAATGAGCAGTTCTTC
CASSVASVYNEQFF
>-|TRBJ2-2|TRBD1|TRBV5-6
TGTGCCAGCAGCTTGGTCAGGGGGTCAGTTTACCGGGAGCTGTTTTTT
CASSLVRGSVYRELFF
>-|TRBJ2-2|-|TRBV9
TGTGCCAGCAGCGTATCGGCGGTCGTATCCACCGGGGAGCTGTTTTTT
CASSVSAVVSTGELFF
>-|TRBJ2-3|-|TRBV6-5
TGTGCCAGCAGTTACTCGAACGCGGGCACAGATACGCAGTATTTT
CASSYSNAGTDTQYF
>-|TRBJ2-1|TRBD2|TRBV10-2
TGCGCCAGCAGCGTAGCGGGCGACTACAATGAGCAGTTCTTC
CASSVAGDYNEQFF
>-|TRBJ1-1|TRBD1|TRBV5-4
TGTGCCAGCAGTCTGAGGACAGGGGCGGGAACTGAAGCTTTCTTT
CASSLRTGAGTEAFF
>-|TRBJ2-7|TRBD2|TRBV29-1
TGCAGCGCCCATGGGCTAGCGGGCCGAGAGCAGTACTTC
CSAHGLAGREQYF
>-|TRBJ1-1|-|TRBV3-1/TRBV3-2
TGTGCCAGCAGCTTGAGACAGCACACTGAAGCTTTCTTT
CASSLRQHTEAFF
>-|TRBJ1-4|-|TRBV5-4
TGTGCCAGCAGCTTGGTACGGGGGGGTAGGGAAAAACTGTTTTTT
CASSLVRGGREKLFF
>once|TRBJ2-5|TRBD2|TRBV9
TGTGCCAGCAGCGCCAGGACTAGCGAGACCCAGTACTTC
CASSARTSETQYF
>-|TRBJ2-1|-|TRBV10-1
TGCGCCAGCAGTGATCACAGTTCCTACAATGAGCAGTTCTTC
CASSDHSSYNEQFF
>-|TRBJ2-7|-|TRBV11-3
TGTGCCAGCAGCTTAGATCGCAGGTTGGGCTACGAGCAGTACTTC
CASSLDRRLGYEQYF
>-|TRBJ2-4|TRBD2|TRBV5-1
TGCGCCAGCAGCTTGGAATTGGGCGGGAGGGGAGCCAAAAACATTCAGTACTTC
CASSLELGGRGAKNIQYF
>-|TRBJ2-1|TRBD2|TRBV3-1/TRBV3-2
TGTGCCAGCAGCCAATCTGGGACTAGCGGGTCCTACAATGAGCAGTTCTTC
CASSQSGTSGSYNEQFF
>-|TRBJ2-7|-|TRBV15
TGTGCCACCAGCAGAGATCTCAGGACTACTCAAGAGCAGTACTTC
CATSRDLRTTQEQYF
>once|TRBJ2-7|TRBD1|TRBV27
TGTGCCAGCAGTCCGACAGGGATCTACGAGCAGTACTTC
CASSPTGIYEQYF
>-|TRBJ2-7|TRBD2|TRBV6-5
TGTGCCAGCAGTACCGGGACTAGCTACGAGCAGTACTTC
CASSTGTSYEQYF
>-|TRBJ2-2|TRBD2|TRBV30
TGTGCCTGGACCGGACTAGCGGGTCTCACCGGGGAGCTGTTTTTT
CAWTGLAGLTGELFF
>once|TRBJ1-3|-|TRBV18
TGTGCCAGCTCACCACCAGCAGGTGGAAACACCATATATTTT
CASSPPAGGNTIYF
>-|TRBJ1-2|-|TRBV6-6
TGTGCCAGCAGCTACGGACGGTCAGGGGGCTACACCTTC
CASSYGRSGGYTF